This T cell receptor beta chain was found in a study of blood T cells in healthy people across ages. Germline V CDR1 and CDR2: LGHDT, YNNKEL (reference sequence). The CDR3 contains 14 residues. The V end lost 5 bases, the J end lost 11 bases, and 21 bases lay between the germline ends. In this sample, this clonotype turned up many times. Its cognate antigen is unknown. It was with a sample-barcoded 5' primer and a J-beta primer mix that a second PCR of about 6 to 12 cycles was run. TCRdb re-analysed the 5' RACE reads in MiXCR, keeping a single row per CDR3 protein. The table includes just under 900,000 distinct CDR3 sequences, 25% to 30% detected once. Study observations and caveats: The CMV status of each donor remained undetermined, and this could have confounded shifts in expanded clonotypes.

The chain couples TRBV3-1 to TRBJ2-5, with D possibly TRBD2 on 6 matching bases. This clonotype originated in an elderly woman in good health. Specimen: blood. The chain's CDR3 is CASSVNRVPGEQYF. For the CDR3, the DNA is TGTGCCAGCAGCGTCAACCGGGTCCCGGGGGAGCAGTACTTC.